These 5 T cell receptor beta chains were all obtained from the same sample, sequenced in a study of neurological immune-mediated disorders. Using its own MiXCR run on the 5' RACE reads, TCRdb lists one record per CDR3 protein. In the table there are about 80,000 distinct CDR3 sequences, 5% to 6% of which are singletons. The sample was PBMCs. Receptors originate from a woman aged 25 to 39 with multiple sclerosis.

This clonotype appeared many times. The chain uses TRBV10-3 and TRBJ1-1, with 7 bases fitting TRBD1. CDR1 is ENHRY, CDR2 SYGVKD, per germline. Trimming at V came to 6 bases and at J to 1 base, leaving 2 bases not matched to a gene. CDR3 length equals 13 residues. The CDR3 here is CAIRDRWNTEAFF. The CDR3 nucleotides read TGTGCCATCAGGGACAGGTGGAACACTGAAGCTTTCTTT.

The table lists this clonotype with many counts. This chain links TRBV20-1 with TRBJ2-7, with TRBD1 as a possible D gene (8 bases). V lost 6 bases and J lost 7, with 25 bases in between. The CDR3 extends over 15 amino acids. CDR1 DFQATT and CDR2 SNEGSKA come from the germline V gene (reference sequence). The DNA for the CDR3 is TGCAGTGCCTCGGGGGGCTGGGACAGGCTAAGGGAGCAGTACTTC. Protein product: CSASGGWDRLREQYF.

In its sample, this clonotype was seen many times. CDR3 in amino acids: CASSLRSGRAASMDTQYF. As DNA, the CDR3 is TGTGCCAGCAGTTTACGTAGCGGGAGGGCCGCCAGTATGGATACGCAGTATTTT. The chain has TRBV28 and TRBJ2-3; 11 nucleotides match TRBD2. From germline, CDR1 is MDHEN and CDR2 SYDVKM. The CDR3 has 18 residues. After removal of 2 bases from V and 6 bases from J, the junction contained 13 bases not matched to a gene.

This clonotype has a count of ten or more. The chain joins TRBV20-1 to TRBJ2-7, with TRBD2 identical over 13 bases. The CDR3 contains 15 residues. Germline lookup yields CDR1 DFQATT and CDR2 SNEGSKA (reference sequence). V was clipped by 6 bases and J by 5 bases; unmatched bases: 10. The CDR3 nucleotides are TGCAGTGCGTCGGCCGGGACTAGCGGGAACCACGAGCAGTACTTC. Protein product: CSASAGTSGNHEQYF.

The rearrangement joins TRBV5-1 to TRBJ1-4; D may be TRBD1 (6 bases). Germline V CDR1 and CDR2: SGHRS, YFSETQ. The ends were cut back, 5 bases at V and 7 bases at J, with 12 bases in the middle. CDR3 length: 13 amino acids. CDR3 region: CASRRGFGEKLFF. CDR3 bases: TGCGCCAGCAGAAGGGGGTTTGGTGAAAAACTGTTTTTT.